Presented here are 10 T cell receptor beta chains from one specimen sequenced in a study of T cell responses to AZD1222 COVID-19 vaccine. Clones were read by immunoSEQ multiplex PCR, and TCRdb kept only the in-frame ones, dropping some. The table has about 180,000 clones, 85% to 90% seen once. Here the sequenced sample was peripheral blood, taken 28 days after the second dose of the MenACWY control vaccine. The receptors shown here come from an adult who received the MenACWY meningococcal vaccine as a control.

The CDR3 bases are TGTGCCAGCAGCTTGGTTCCGGGAGGGGGTACTGAGACCCAGTACTTC. This encodes CASSLVPGGGTETQYF. The rearrangement joins TRBV5-6 to TRBJ2-5; 8 bases map to TRBD2. Germline V gene sequence: CDR1 SGHDT, CDR2 YYEEEE. The CDR3 runs to 16 residues. With V trimmed by 0 bases and J by 5 bases, 9 bases remained unmatched.

The V call is TRBV11-3, the J call TRBJ2-7; no clear D. This CDR3 is built from 14 residues. Between the trimmed V and J ends, which lost 0 bases and 2 bases, there was a span of 8 bases. Germline loops: CDR1 SGHNT, CDR2 YENEEA. The CDR3: CASSLEAGPYEQYF. As DNA, the CDR3 is TGTGCCAGCAGCTTAGAGGCAGGTCCCTACGAGCAGTACTTC. The whole variable domain, filled in from reference TRBV11-3 and TRBJ2-7, reads EAGVVQSPRYKIIEKKQPVAFWCNPISGHNTLYWYLQNLGQGPELLIRYENEEAVDDSQLPKDRFSAERLKGVDSTLKIQPAELGDSAVYLCASSLEAGPYEQYFGPGTRLTVT.

The J gene is TRBJ2-5, the V gene TRBV2, with TRBD1 identical over 7 bases. In germline, CDR1 is SNHLY, CDR2 FYNNEI. Losses at the gene ends were 6 bases for V and 4 bases for J; bases not matched to a gene: 8. The CDR3 totals 14 residues. The CDR3 DNA reads TGTGCCAGCAGACATGACAGGGTGCGAGAGACCCAGTACTTC. This sequence encodes CASRHDRVRETQYF.

The chain couples TRBV5-6 to TRBJ2-7; D call uncertain. Trimming took 4 bases from V and 5 from J, leaving 16 bases between them. From germline, CDR1 is SGHDT and CDR2 YYEEEE. The CDR3 contains 14 residues. The CDR3 loop is CASSVPGWVHEQYF. Written as DNA, the CDR3 is TGTGCCAGCAGCGTCCCAGGATGGGTACACGAGCAGTACTTC.

CDR3 residues: CASSPDGDNSPLHF. CDR3 DNA: TGTGCCAGCAGCCCCGACGGGGATAATTCACCCCTCCACTTT. The chain has TRBV7-3 and TRBJ1-6; D is unresolved. This CDR3 has 14 residues. Germline CDR1 and CDR2: SGHTA and FQGTGA. V lost 5 bases and J lost 5, with 10 bases in between.

The chain has TRBV2 and TRBJ2-5; 9 bases are a match to TRBD2. The CDR3 spans 15 residues. Trimming at V came to 10 bases and at J to 4 bases, leaving 13 bases not matched to a gene. CDR1 SNHLY and CDR2 FYNNEI come from the germline V gene. As DNA, the CDR3 is TGTGCCAAAAGGACCCCACCAGCGGGAGGAGAGACCCAGTACTTC. It translates to CAKRTPPAGGETQYF.

J is TRBJ1-2 and V is TRBV29-1, with TRBD1 identical over 8 bases. In germline, CDR1 is SQVTM, CDR2 ANQGSEA. V dropped 6 bases and J dropped 8; count of bases not matched to a gene: 5. The CDR3 loop spans 11 amino acids. CDR3: CSVGTGWGYTF. The CDR3 nucleotides are TGCAGCGTCGGGACAGGATGGGGCTACACCTTC.

The chain is built from TRBV27 and TRBJ2-7; TRBD2 matches 7 bases. J gave up 6 bases and V 6 bases, and 11 bases lay outside the gene matches. Germline CDR1 reads MNHEY; CDR2 reads SMNVEV (reference sequence). This CDR3 spans 14 amino acids. DNA for the CDR3: TGTGCCAGCAGCCTCTGGGGGGGGAGGTTCGAGCAGTACTTC. It translates to CASSLWGGRFEQYF.

This chain joins TRBV10-3 and TRBJ1-1, with a tentative D call TRBD1 (5 bases). Germline V gene lookup returns CDR1 ENHRY and CDR2 SYGVKD. V was shortened by 3 bases and J by 11 bases, with 16 bases between the two germline ends. The CDR3 totals 13 residues. The CDR3 here is CAISEGAFGGAFF. In DNA form, the CDR3 reads TGTGCCATCAGTGAAGGGGCTTTCGGAGGGGCTTTCTTT.

V and J are TRBV19 and TRBJ1-5, with D unresolved. The CDR3 totals 13 residues. Germline-derived CDR1 and CDR2 are LNHDA and SQIVND (reference sequence). The V end lost 3 bases, the J end lost 7 bases, and 10 bases lay between the germline ends. The CDR3, as DNA: TGTGCCAGTAGTATGGCCCGCCAACAGCCCCAGCATTTT. Encoded protein: CASSMARQQPQHF. The complete variable domain, with remaining parts taken from reference TRBV19 and TRBJ1-5, reads DGGITQSPKYLFRKEGQNVTLSCEQNLNHDAMYWYRQDPGQGLRLIYYSQIVNDFQKGDIAEGYSVSREKKESFPLTVTSAQKNPTAFYLCASSMARQQPQHFGDGTRLSIL.